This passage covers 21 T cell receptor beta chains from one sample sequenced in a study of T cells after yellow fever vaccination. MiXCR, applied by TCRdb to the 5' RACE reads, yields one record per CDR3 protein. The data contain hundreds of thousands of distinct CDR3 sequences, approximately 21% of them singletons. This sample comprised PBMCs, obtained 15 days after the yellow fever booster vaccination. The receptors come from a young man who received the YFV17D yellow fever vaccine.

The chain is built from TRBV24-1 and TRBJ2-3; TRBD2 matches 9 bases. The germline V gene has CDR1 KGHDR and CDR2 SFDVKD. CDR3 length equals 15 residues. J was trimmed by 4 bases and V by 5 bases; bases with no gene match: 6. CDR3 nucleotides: TGTGCCACCAGTGCATCTAGCGGGACCTCAGATACGCAGTATTTT. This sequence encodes CATSASSGTSDTQYF.

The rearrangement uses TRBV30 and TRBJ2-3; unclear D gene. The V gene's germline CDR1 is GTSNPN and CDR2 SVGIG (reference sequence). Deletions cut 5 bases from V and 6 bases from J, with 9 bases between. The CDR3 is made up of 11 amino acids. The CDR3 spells CAWEDQDTQYF. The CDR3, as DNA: TGTGCCTGGGAGGACCAGGATACGCAGTATTTT.

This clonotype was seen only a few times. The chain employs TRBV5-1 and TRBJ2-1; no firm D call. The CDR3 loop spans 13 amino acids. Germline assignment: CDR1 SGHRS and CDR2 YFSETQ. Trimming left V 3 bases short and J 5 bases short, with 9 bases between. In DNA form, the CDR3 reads TGCGCCAGCAGCTCAACAACGCACAATGAGCAGTTCTTC. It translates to CASSSTTHNEQFF.

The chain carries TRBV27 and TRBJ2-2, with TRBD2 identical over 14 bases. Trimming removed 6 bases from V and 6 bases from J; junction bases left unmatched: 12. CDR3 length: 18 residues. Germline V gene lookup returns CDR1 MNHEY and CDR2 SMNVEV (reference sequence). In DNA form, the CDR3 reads TGTGCCAGCAGCTCAGGACTAGCGGGAGGCCAGGTCCCCGGGGAGCTGTTTTTT. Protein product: CASSSGLAGGQVPGELFF.

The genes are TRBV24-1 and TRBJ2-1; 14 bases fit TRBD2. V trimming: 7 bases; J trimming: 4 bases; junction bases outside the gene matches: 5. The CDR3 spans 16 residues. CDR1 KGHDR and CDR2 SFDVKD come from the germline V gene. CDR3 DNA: TGTGCCACCAGGGGGACTAGCGGGAGTACATACAATGAGCAGTTCTTC. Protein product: CATRGTSGSTYNEQFF.

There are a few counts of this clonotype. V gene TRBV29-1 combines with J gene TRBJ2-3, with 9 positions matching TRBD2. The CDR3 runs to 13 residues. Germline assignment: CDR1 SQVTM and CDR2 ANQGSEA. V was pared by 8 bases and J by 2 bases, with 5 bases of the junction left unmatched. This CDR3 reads CSLTSGITDTQYF. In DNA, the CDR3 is TGCAGCTTGACTAGCGGAATCACAGATACGCAGTATTTT.

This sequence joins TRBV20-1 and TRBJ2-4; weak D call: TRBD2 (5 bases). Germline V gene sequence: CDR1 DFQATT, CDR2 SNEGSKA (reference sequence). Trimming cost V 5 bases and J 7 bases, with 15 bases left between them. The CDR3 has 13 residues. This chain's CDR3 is CSAEPGIRNIQYF. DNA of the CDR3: TGCAGTGCTGAGCCGGGAATAAGGAACATTCAGTACTTC.

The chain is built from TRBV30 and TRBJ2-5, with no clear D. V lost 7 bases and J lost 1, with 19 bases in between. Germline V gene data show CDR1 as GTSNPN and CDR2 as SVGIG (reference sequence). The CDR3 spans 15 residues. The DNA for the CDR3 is TGTGCCTCAACCCGGGCCCTGAAGAGCCAAGAGACCCAGTACTTC. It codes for CASTRALKSQETQYF.

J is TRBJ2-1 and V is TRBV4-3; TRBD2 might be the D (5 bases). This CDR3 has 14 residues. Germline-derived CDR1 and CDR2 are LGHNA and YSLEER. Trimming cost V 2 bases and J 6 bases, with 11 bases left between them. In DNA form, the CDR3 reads TGCGCCAGCAGCCAATGGTTACGGGGCAATGAGCAGTTCTTC. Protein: CASSQWLRGNEQFF.

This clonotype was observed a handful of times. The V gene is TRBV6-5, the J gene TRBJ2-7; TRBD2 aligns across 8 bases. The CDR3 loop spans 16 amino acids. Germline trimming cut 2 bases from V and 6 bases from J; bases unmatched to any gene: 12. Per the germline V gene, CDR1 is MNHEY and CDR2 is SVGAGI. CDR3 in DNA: TGTGCCAGCAGTTACGATGCGGGGGGCCGACCGCGCGAGCAGTACTTC. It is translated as CASSYDAGGRPREQYF.

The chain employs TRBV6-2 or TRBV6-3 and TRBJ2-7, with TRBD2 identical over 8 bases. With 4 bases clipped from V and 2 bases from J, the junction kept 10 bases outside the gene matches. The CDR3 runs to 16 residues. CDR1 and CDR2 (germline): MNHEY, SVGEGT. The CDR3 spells CASSSPIIAGTYEQYF. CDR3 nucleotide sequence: TGTGCCAGCAGTTCCCCCATTATAGCGGGGACCTACGAGCAGTACTTC.

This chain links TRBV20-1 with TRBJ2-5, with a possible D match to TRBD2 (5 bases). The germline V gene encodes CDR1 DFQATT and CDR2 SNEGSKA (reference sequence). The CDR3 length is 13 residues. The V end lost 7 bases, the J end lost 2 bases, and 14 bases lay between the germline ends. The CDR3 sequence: CSVRGLIQETQYF. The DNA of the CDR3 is TGCAGTGTCCGAGGACTCATTCAAGAGACCCAGTACTTC.

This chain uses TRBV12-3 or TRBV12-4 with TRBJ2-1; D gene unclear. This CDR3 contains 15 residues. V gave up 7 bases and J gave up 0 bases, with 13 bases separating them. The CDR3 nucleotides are TGTGCCAGCACGCCGGCCCTTAGCTCCTACAATGAGCAGTTCTTC. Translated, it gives CASTPALSSYNEQFF.

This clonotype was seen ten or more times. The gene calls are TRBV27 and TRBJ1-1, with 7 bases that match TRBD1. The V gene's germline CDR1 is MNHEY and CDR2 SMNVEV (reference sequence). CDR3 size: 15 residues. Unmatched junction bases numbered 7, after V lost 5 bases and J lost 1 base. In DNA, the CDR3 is TGTGCCAGCAGTCTTACAGGGGTAGGGAACACTGAAGCTTTCTTT. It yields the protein CASSLTGVGNTEAFF.

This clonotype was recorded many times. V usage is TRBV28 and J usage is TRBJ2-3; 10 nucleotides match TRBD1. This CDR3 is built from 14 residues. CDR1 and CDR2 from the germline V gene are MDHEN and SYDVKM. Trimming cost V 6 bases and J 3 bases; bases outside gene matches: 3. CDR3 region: CASSRGQGTDTQYF. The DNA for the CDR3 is TGTGCCAGCAGCCGGGGACAGGGGACAGATACGCAGTATTTT.

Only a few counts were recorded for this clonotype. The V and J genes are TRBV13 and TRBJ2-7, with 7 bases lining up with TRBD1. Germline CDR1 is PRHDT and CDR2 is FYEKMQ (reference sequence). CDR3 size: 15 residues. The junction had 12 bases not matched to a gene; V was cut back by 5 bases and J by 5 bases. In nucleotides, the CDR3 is TGTGCCAGCAGCGCGCGACAGGGAATGAACCACGAGCAGTACTTC. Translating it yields CASSARQGMNHEQYF.

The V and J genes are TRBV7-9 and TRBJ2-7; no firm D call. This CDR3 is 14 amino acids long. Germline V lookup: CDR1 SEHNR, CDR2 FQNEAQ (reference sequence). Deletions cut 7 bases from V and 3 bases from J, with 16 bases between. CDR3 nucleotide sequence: TGTGCCAGCACCCTCTCCGCCCGAAACTACGAGCAGTACTTC. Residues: CASTLSARNYEQYF.

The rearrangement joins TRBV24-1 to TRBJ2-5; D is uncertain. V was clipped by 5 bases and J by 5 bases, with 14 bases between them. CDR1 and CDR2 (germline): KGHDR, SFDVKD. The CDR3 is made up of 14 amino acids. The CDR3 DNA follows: TGTGCCACCAGTGTTAAACAAAAAGGGGAGACCCAGTACTTC. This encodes CATSVKQKGETQYF.

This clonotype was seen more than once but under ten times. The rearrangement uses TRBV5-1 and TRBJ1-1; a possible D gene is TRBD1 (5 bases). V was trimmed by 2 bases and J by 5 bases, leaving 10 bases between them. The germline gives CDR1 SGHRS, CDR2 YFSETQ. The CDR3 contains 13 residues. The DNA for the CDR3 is TGCGCCAGCAGCTTTCAGCAGGGAACTGAAGCTTTCTTT. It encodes CASSFQQGTEAFF.

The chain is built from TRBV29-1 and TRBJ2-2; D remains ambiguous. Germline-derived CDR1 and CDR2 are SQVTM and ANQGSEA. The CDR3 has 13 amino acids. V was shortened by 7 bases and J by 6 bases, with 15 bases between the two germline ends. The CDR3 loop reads CSGAPEMAGELFF. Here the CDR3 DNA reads TGCAGCGGTGCCCCAGAGATGGCCGGGGAGCTGTTTTTT.

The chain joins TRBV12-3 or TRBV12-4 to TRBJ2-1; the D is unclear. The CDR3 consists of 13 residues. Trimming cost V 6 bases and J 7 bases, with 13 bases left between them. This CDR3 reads CASRSNRRNEQFF. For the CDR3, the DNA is TGTGCCAGCAGATCCAACCGAAGAAATGAGCAGTTCTTC.